The present T cell receptor (beta chain) was sequenced within a study of T cell responses to AZD1222 COVID-19 vaccine. Broader study findings: Donors, mostly white British, included more females; clonal diversity was possibly underestimated. The peak T cell response came first, and repertoires were sampled only after it.

Of note for this clone: The target antigen is unknown.

This CDR3 has 16 residues. V gave up 2 bases and J gave up 5 bases; unmatched junction bases: 9. Per germline, CDR1 LGHDT and CDR2 YNNKEL (reference sequence). The repertoire was sequenced with immunoSEQ multiplex PCR; TCRdb's copy has only in-frame clones and lacks some. Here the sample spans around 96,000 clones, 86% being singletons. This specimen consisted of peripheral blood, obtained 28 days after the second AZD1222 dose. This sequence joins TRBV3-1 (or the pseudogene TRBV3-2) and TRBJ2-7; 10 bases match TRBD2. This receptor was taken from an adult who received the AZD1222 COVID-19 vaccine. Here the CDR3 DNA reads TGTGCCAGCAGCCAATTTGGAACTAGCGGGATCCACGAGCAGTACTTC. It specifies CASSQFGTSGIHEQYF.